This T cell receptor beta chain derives from a study of T-cell reconstitution after alpha-beta-depleted transplantation in children. Study results and limitations: T-cell counts and diversity at one year following transplant were attributed mainly to newly produced T cells. Expanded graft clones numbering several hundred reportedly gave rise to alpha-beta T cells about two months after transplant.

This clonotype was observed many times. Its antigen is unknown. Germline CDR1 and CDR2: SNHLY and FYNNEI. V was cut by 1 base and J by 0 bases, with 8 bases left in between. CDR3 length: 15 residues. Unique molecular identifiers were built into the TCRbeta library. TCRdb re-derived calls from the PCR reads in MiXCR, one entry per CDR3 protein. The sample records fewer than 700,000 distinct CDR3 sequences, 10% to 15% being singletons. V is TRBV2 and J is TRBJ2-3; maybe TRBD2 (6 bases). Sequenced material: PBMCs, mostly from graft donor cells, taken 360 days after TCRalphabeta/CD19-depleted stem cell transplant. The TCR was taken from a male patient aged 10 to 17 who had a stem cell transplant for acute myeloid leukemia, so the T cells may come from the graft donor. This CDR3 reads CASSEVGGSTDTQYF. The CDR3 DNA reads TGTGCCAGCAGTGAAGTGGGGGGTAGCACAGATACGCAGTATTTT.